This T cell receptor beta chain originates from a study of low-dose radiotherapy and immunotherapy resistance in tumors. This clonotype was recorded at least ten times. Alpha- and beta-chain coverage of first-strand cDNA came from TRAV- and TRBV-specific primers. Amplification, which lasted 20 to 25 PCR cycles, used a constant-region primer and V-primer adapter to amplify TCRs. TCRdb ran MiXCR on the reads and lists one entry per CDR3 protein. Of 75,000 to 95,000 distinct CDR3 sequences listed, 9.4% are singletons. As to time point: before trial treatment. Donors received nivolumab, ipilimumab, aspirin, low-dose cyclophosphamide and low-dose radiotherapy. V trimming: 8 bases; J trimming: 3 bases; junction bases outside the gene matches: 9. The CDR3 runs to 15 residues. Germline assignment: CDR1 SGHTA and CDR2 FQGNSA.

This sample comprised PBMCs, obtained before treatment. V and J are TRBV7-2 and TRBJ2-7, with 11 bases that match TRBD2. The sequence was obtained from a male donor with prostate cancer. Here the CDR3 DNA reads TGTGCCAGCCGAATAACTAGCGGGAGTTTCTACGAGCAGTACTTC. It yields the protein CASRITSGSFYEQYF.